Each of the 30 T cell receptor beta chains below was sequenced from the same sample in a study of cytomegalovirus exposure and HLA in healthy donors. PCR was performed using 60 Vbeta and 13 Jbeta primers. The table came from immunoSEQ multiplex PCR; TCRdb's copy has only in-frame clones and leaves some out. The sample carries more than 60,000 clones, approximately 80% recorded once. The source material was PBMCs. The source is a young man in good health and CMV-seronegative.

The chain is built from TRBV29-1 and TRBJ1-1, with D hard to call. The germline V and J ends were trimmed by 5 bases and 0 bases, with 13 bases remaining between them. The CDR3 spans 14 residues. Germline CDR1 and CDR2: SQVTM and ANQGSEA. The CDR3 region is CSVRRDYVNTEAFF. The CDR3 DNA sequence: TGCAGCGTTAGGAGGGATTATGTGAACACTGAAGCTTTCTTT.

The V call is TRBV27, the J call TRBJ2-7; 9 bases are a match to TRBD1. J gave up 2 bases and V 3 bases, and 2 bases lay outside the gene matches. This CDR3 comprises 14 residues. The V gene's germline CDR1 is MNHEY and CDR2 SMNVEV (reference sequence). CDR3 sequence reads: CASSFGTGTYEQYF. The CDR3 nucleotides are TGTGCCAGCAGTTTCGGGACAGGGACCTACGAGCAGTACTTC.

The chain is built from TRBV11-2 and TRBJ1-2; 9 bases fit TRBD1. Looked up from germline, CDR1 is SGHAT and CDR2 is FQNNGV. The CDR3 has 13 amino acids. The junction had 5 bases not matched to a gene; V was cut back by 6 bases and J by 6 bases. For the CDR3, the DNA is TGTGCCAGCAGGTTAACAGGGGGCCATGGCTACACCTTC. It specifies CASRLTGGHGYTF. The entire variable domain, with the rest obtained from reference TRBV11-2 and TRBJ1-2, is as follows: EAGVAQSPRYKIIEKRQSVAFWCNPISGHATLYWYQQILGQGPKLLIQFQNNGVVDDSQLPKDRFSAERLKGVDSTLKIQPAKLEDSAVYLCASRLTGGHGYTFGSGTRLTVV.

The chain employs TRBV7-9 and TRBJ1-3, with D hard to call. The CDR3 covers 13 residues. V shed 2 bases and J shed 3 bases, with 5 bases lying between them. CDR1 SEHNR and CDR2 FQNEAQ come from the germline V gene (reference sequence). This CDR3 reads CASSLQIGNTIYF. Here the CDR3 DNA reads TGTGCCAGCAGCTTACAGATTGGAAACACCATATATTTT.

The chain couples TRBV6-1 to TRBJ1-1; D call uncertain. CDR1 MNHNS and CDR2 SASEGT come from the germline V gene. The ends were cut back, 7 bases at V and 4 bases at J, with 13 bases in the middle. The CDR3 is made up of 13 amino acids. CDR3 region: CASNFGVSTEAFF. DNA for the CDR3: TGTGCCAGCAACTTCGGGGTGAGCACTGAAGCTTTCTTT.

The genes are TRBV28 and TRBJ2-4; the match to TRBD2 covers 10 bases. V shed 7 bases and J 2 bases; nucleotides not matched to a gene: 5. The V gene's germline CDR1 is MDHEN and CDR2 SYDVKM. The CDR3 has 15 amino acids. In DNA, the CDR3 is TGTGCCAGCAACAGCGGGGGGGGGTCCAAAAACATTCAGTACTTC. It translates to CASNSGGGSKNIQYF.

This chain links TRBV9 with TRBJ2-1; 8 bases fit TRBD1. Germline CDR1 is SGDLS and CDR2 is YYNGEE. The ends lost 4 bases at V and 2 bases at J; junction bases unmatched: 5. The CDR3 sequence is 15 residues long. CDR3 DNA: TGTGCCAGCAGCCAGGGACAGGCTACCTACAATGAGCAGTTCTTC. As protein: CASSQGQATYNEQFF.

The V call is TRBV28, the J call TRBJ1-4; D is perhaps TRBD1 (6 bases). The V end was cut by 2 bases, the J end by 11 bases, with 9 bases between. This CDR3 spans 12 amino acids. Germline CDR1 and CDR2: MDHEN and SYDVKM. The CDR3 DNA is TGTGCCAGCAGTTTAAACAGGGAGAAACTGTTTTTT. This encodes CASSLNREKLFF. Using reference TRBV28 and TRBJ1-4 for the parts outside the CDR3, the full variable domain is DVKVTQSSRYLVKRTGEKVFLECVQDMDHENMFWYRQDPGLGLRLIYFSYDVKMKEKGDIPEGYSVSREKKERFSLILESASTNQTSMYLCASSLNREKLFFGSGTQLSVL.

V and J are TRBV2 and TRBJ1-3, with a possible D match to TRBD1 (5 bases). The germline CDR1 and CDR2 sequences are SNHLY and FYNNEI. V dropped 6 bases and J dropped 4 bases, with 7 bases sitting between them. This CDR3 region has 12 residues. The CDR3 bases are TGTGCCAGCAGCCAGGGAGGAAACACCATATATTTT. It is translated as CASSQGGNTIYF.

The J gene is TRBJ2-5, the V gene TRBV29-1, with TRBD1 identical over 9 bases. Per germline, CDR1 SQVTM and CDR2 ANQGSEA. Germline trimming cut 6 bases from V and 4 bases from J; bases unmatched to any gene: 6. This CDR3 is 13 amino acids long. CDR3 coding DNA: TGCAGCGTCCACAGGGGGCGGGGAGAGACCCAGTACTTC. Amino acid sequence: CSVHRGRGETQYF.

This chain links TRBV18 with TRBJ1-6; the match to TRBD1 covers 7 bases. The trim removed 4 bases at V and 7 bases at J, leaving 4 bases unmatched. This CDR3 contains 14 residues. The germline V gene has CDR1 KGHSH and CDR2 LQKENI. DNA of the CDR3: TGTGCCAGCTCACGTGGACAGGAGAATTCACCCCTCCACTTT. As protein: CASSRGQENSPLHF.

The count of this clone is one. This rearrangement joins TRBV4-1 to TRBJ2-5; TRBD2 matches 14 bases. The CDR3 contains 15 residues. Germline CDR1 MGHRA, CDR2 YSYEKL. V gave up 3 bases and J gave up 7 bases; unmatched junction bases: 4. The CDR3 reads CASSQTSGGVGTQYF. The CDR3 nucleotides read TGCGCCAGCAGCCAGACTAGCGGGGGGGTGGGGACCCAGTACTTC.

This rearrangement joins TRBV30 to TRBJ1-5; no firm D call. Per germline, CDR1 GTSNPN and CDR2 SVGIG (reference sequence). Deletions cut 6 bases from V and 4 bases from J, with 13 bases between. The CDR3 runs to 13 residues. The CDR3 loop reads CACESKRNQPQHF. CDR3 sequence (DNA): TGTGCCTGTGAATCGAAGCGGAATCAGCCCCAGCATTTT.

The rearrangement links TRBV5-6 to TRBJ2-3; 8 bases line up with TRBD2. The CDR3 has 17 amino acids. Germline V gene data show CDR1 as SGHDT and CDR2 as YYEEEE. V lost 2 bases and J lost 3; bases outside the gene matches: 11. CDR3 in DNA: TGTGCCAGCAGCTTACAACAGCGGGGGCCCGGAACAGATACGCAGTATTTT. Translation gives CASSLQQRGPGTDTQYF.

CDR3 sequence: CASSLRLSNQPQHF. CDR3 nucleotides: TGTGCCAGCAGCTTACGACTTAGCAATCAGCCCCAGCATTTT. The chain is built from TRBV7-2 and TRBJ1-5; no firm D call. The germline V gene has CDR1 SGHTA and CDR2 FQGNSA. V was pared by 2 bases and J by 0 bases, with 5 bases between. The CDR3 contains 14 residues.

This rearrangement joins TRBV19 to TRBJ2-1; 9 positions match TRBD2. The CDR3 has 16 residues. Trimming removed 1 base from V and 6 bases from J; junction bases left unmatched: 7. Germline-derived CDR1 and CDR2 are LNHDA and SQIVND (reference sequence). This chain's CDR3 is CASSIASGGLGNEQFF. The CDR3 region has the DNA TGTGCCAGTAGTATAGCCAGCGGGGGGTTGGGCAATGAGCAGTTCTTC.

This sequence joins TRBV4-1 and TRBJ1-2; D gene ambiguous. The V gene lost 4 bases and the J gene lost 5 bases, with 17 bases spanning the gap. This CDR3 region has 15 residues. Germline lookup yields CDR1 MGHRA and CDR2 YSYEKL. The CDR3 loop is CASSLYSDGEYGYTF. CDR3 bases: TGCGCCAGCAGCCTGTACTCGGACGGGGAATATGGCTACACCTTC.

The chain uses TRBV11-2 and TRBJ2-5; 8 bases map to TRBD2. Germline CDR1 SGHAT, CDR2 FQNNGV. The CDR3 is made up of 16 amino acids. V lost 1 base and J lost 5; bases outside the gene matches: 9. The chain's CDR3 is CASSLGVRGAAETQYF. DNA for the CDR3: TGTGCCAGCAGCTTAGGAGTGCGGGGGGCGGCGGAGACCCAGTACTTC. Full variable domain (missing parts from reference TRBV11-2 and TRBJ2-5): EAGVAQSPRYKIIEKRQSVAFWCNPISGHATLYWYQQILGQGPKLLIQFQNNGVVDDSQLPKDRFSAERLKGVDSTLKIQPAKLEDSAVYLCASSLGVRGAAETQYFGPGTRLLVL.

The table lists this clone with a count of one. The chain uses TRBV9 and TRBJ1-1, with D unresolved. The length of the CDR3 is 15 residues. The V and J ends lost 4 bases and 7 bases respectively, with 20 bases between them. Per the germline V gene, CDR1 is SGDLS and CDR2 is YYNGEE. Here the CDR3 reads CASSPVDTAGVEAFF. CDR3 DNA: TGTGCCAGCAGCCCAGTCGACACGGCCGGGGTTGAAGCTTTCTTT. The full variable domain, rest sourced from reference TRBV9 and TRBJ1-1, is DSGVTQTPKHLITATGQRVTLRCSPRSGDLSVYWYQQSLDQGLQFLIQYYNGEERAKGNILERFSAQQFPDLHSELNLSSLELGDSALYFCASSPVDTAGVEAFFGQGTRLTVV.

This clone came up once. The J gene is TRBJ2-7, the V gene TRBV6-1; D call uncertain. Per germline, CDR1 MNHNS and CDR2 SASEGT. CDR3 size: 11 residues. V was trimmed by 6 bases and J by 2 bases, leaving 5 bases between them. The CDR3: CASSRAYEQYF. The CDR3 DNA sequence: TGTGCCAGCAGCCGGGCCTACGAGCAGTACTTC.

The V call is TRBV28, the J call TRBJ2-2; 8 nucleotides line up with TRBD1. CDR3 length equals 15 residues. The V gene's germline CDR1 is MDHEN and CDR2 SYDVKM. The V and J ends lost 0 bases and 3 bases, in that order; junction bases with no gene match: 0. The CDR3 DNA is TGTGCCAGCAGTTTATGGACAGGGGACACCGGGGAGCTGTTTTTT. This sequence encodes CASSLWTGDTGELFF.

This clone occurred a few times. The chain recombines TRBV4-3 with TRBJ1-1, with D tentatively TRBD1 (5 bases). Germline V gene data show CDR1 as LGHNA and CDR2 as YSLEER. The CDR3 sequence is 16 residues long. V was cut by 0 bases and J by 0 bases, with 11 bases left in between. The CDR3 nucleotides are TGCGCCAGCAGCCAAGATGTCGGGGGTATGAACACTGAAGCTTTCTTT. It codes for CASSQDVGGMNTEAFF.

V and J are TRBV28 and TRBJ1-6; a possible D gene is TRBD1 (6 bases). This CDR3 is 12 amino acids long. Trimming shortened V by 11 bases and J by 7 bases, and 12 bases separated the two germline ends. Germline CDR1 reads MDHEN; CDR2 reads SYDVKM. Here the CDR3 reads CASQGPNSPLHF. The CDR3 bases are TGTGCCTCACAGGGTCCAAATTCACCCCTCCACTTT.

CDR3 amino acids: CATSRGGYTDTQYF. Here the CDR3 DNA reads TGTGCCACCAGCAGGGGGGGGTACACAGATACGCAGTATTTT. This sequence joins TRBV15 and TRBJ2-3; 7 bases match TRBD2. The CDR3 is 14 residues long. V was pared by 3 bases and J by 2 bases, with 2 bases of the junction left unmatched. CDR1 is LNHNV and CDR2 is YYDKDF in the germline V gene (reference sequence).

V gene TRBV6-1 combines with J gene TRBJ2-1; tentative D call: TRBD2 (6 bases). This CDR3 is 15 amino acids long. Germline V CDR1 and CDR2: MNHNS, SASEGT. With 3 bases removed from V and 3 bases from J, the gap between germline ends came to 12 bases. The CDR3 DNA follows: TGTGCCAGCAGTGAGGAGGGAACTCGCTACAATGAGCAGTTCTTC. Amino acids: CASSEEGTRYNEQFF.

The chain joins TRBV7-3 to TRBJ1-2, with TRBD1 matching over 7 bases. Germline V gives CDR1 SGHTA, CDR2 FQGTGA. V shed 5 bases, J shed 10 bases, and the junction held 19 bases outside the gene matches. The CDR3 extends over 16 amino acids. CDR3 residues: CASSESPVGFGTVYTF. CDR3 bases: TGTGCCAGCAGCGAATCACCCGTGGGATTCGGGACAGTCTACACCTTC. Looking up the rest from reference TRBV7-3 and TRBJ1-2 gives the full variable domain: GAGVSQTPSNKVTEKGKYVELRCDPISGHTALYWYRQSLGQGPEFLIYFQGTGAADDSGLPNDRFFAVRPEGSVSTLKIQRTERGDSAVYLCASSESPVGFGTVYTFGSGTRLTVV.

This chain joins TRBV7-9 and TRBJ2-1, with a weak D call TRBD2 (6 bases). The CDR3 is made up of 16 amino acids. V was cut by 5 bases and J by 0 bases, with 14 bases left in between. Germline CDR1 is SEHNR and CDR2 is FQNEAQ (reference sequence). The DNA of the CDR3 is TGTGCCAGCAGCCAGGGACTCTTAAGCTCCTACAATGAGCAGTTCTTC. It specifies CASSQGLLSSYNEQFF.

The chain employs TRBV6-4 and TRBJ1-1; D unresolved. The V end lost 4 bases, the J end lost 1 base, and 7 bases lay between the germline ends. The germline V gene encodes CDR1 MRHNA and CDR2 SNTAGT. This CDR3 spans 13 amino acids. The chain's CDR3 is CASSVEGNTEAFF. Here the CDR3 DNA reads TGTGCCAGCAGTGTGGAGGGGAACACTGAAGCTTTCTTT.

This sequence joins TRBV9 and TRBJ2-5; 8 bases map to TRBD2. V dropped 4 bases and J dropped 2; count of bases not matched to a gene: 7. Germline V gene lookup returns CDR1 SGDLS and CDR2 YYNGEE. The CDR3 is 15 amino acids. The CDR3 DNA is TGTGCCAGCAGCCCCGGGGGGGACCAGCAAGAGACCCAGTACTTC. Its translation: CASSPGGDQQETQYF.

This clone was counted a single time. This CDR3 reads CASSLAADTDTQYF. The CDR3 nucleotides read TGCGCCAGCAGCTTGGCCGCGGACACAGATACGCAGTATTTT. The V and J genes are TRBV5-1 and TRBJ2-3; D is uncertain. Per the germline V gene, CDR1 is SGHRS and CDR2 is YFSETQ. The CDR3 consists of 14 residues. V was clipped by 0 bases and J by 2 bases, with 7 bases between them. The full variable domain, with the rest looked up from reference TRBV5-1 and TRBJ2-3, is KAGVTQTPRYLIKTRGQQVTLSCSPISGHRSVSWYQQTPGQGLQFLFEYFSETQRNKGNFPGRFSGRQFSNSRSEMNVSTLELGDSALYLCASSLAADTDTQYFGPGTRLTVL.